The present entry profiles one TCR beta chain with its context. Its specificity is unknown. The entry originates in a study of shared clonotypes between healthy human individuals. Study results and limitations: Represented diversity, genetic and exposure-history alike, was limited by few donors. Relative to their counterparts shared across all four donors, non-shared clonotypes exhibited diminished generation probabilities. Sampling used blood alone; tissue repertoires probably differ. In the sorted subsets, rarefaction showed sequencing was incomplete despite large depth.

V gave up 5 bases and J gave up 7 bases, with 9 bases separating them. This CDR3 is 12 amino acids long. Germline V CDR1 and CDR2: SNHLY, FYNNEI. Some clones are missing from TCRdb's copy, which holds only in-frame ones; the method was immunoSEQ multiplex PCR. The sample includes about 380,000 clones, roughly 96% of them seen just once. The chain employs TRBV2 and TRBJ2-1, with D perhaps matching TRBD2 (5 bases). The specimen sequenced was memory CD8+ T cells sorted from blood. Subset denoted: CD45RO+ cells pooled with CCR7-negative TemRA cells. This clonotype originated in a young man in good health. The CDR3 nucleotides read TGTGCCAGCAGTCTGGCGGGTAATGAGCAGTTCTTC. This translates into CASSLAGNEQFF.